The present entry profiles one T cell receptor beta chain with its context. This CDR3 is built from 17 residues. Germline values: CDR1 KGHSH, CDR2 LQKENI. The ends were cut back, 0 bases at V and 6 bases at J, with 19 bases in the middle. Profiling relied on immunoSEQ multiplex PCR, and the TCRdb table lists in-frame clones only, not all of them. Here the sample spans some 130,000 clones, 80% to 90% being singletons. This entry is derived from a study of blood T cell repertoires in COVID-19. Source material: PBMCs or T cells enriched from blood (not recorded which). The origin of this receptor is a man aged 35-49 years with acute COVID-19. This sequence joins TRBV18 and TRBJ2-3; no clear D gene. This CDR3 is CASSPPSYSGREDTQYF. CDR3 in DNA: TGTGCCAGCTCACCACCGAGCTATTCGGGTCGAGAGGATACGCAGTATTTT.